One sample yielded the 10 T cell receptor beta chains listed below, sequenced in a study of blood T cell repertoires in COVID-19. Using immunoSEQ multiplex PCR, the repertoire was profiled, and TCRdb retains in-frame clones only, with some absent. This table holds 130,000 to 150,000 clones, roughly 90% found once. Sequenced material: PBMCs or T cells enriched from blood (not recorded which). These receptors were taken from a woman aged 25 to 39 with acute COVID-19.

The V gene is TRBV6-2 or TRBV6-3, the J gene TRBJ1-1; a weak D match, TRBD1 (6 bases). This CDR3 is built from 14 residues. Trimming removed 3 bases from V and 0 bases from J, with 8 bases in between. CDR1 is MNHEY, CDR2 SVGEGT, per germline. The CDR3 protein is CASSYQGMNTEAFF. CDR3 DNA sequence: TGTGCCAGCAGTTATCAGGGGATGAACACTGAAGCTTTCTTT.

V and J are TRBV4-1 and TRBJ2-5, with 7 bases lining up with TRBD1. CDR3 size: 16 residues. V lost 4 bases to trimming and J lost 0 bases; unmatched junction nucleotides: 8. Per germline, CDR1 MGHRA and CDR2 YSYEKL. CDR3 residues: CASSRNYGTDQETQYF. For the CDR3, the DNA is TGCGCCAGCAGCCGGAACTACGGGACAGACCAAGAGACCCAGTACTTC.

The CDR3 sequence is CASSSYSSPTYNEQFF. The DNA of the CDR3 is TGTGCCAGCAGCTCTTACTCCTCCCCTACCTACAATGAGCAGTTCTTC. The V call is TRBV13, the J call TRBJ2-1; D gene ambiguous. V gave up 4 bases and J gave up 2 bases, with 15 bases separating them. Per germline, CDR1 PRHDT and CDR2 FYEKMQ (reference sequence). This CDR3 is built from 16 residues.

The rearrangement uses TRBV2 and TRBJ2-7, with a tentative D call TRBD2 (5 bases). CDR3 size: 15 residues. Germline loops: CDR1 SNHLY, CDR2 FYNNEI. The germline V and J ends were trimmed by 4 bases and 3 bases, with 16 bases remaining between them. CDR3 protein: CASSGPTPGIYEQYF. DNA of the CDR3: TGTGCCAGCAGTGGCCCAACTCCGGGGATCTACGAGCAGTACTTC.

This rearrangement joins TRBV28 to TRBJ2-3; TRBD2 agrees at 9 bases. Germline CDR1 reads MDHEN; CDR2 reads SYDVKM. CDR3 size: 16 residues. Trimming at V came to 6 bases and at J to 3 bases, leaving 10 bases not matched to a gene. Written as DNA, the CDR3 is TGTGCCAGCAGAGGTGGGGTGCTAGCGGGAACAGATACGCAGTATTTT. This gives the protein CASRGGVLAGTDTQYF.

The chain uses TRBV28 and TRBJ2-3; D perhaps matches TRBD1 (6 bases). The CDR3 spans 15 residues. V was pared by 4 bases and J by 0 bases, with 11 bases between. CDR1 and CDR2 from the germline V gene are MDHEN and SYDVKM. In DNA form, the CDR3 reads TGTGCCAGCAGTTCGGGGACACTAAGCACAGATACGCAGTATTTT. Its protein product is CASSSGTLSTDTQYF.

V and J are TRBV28 and TRBJ1-5; 8 nucleotides line up with TRBD1. Germline V CDR1 and CDR2: MDHEN, SYDVKM. V shed 6 bases and J 1 base; nucleotides not matched to a gene: 2. The CDR3 sequence is 14 residues long. The CDR3 DNA reads as TGTGCCAGCAGAGACAGGGGAAGCAATCAGCCCCAGCATTTT. Protein product: CASRDRGSNQPQHF.

The gene calls are TRBV27 and TRBJ1-6; D unclear. Germline values: CDR1 MNHEY, CDR2 SMNVEV (reference sequence). The CDR3 length is 15 residues. V lost 3 bases and J 4 bases, leaving 10 bases between the germline ends. The CDR3 DNA is TGTGCCAGCAGTTTGGGTGGGCCATATAATTCACCCCTCCACTTT. Amino acid sequence: CASSLGGPYNSPLHF.

This rearrangement joins TRBV5-1 to TRBJ2-3; TRBD2 agrees at 13 bases. Germline V gene sequence: CDR1 SGHRS, CDR2 YFSETQ. The length of the CDR3 is 16 residues. The junction had 5 bases not matched to a gene; V was cut back by 1 base and J by 6 bases. This CDR3 is CASSLPLAGGRDTQYF. DNA of the CDR3: TGCGCCAGCAGCTTGCCACTAGCGGGAGGGCGGGATACGCAGTATTTT.

V usage is TRBV28 and J usage is TRBJ1-2; 7 nucleotides agree with TRBD1. The germline V gene has CDR1 MDHEN and CDR2 SYDVKM. CDR3 size: 17 residues. The V segment lost 8 bases and the J segment 0 bases; nucleotides outside the gene matches: 15. The CDR3, as DNA: TGTGCCAGCGGGACGGGACAGCTCATTCTGACTAACTATGGCTACACCTTC. Translated: CASGTGQLILTNYGYTF.